This record covers a single T cell receptor beta chain. What it recognizes is unknown. The sample belongs to a study of a mutant IDH1 vaccine in newly diagnosed glioma. Turning to the study itself: Commencement of vaccination occurred 4-6 weeks following radiotherapy alone, or concurrently with temozolomide cycles. Standard pretreatment was either radiotherapy, temozolomide, or, for most, radiochemotherapy with temozolomide.

Measured with immunoSEQ multiplex PCR; TCRdb has only the in-frame clones, and not every one. Counted here are 30,000 to 40,000 clones, roughly 89% occurring once; the ten biggest clones make up 2% to 2.5%. Regarding time point: week 47, end of study. A single vaccine dose contained 300 ug of mutant IDH1 20-mer peptide, and topical imiquimod was used with it. Patients came in for eight vaccinations, in weeks 1, 3, 5, 7, 11, 15, 19 and 23. Germline CDR1 reads KGHSH; CDR2 reads LQKENI. The CDR3 is made up of 16 amino acids. With V trimmed by 3 bases and J by 6 bases, 11 bases remained unmatched. General observations from the study: Among patients, 90% to 95% showed immune responses induced by the vaccine.

This TCR derives from a man in his forties or fifties with glioma. Specimen: PBMCs, collected from a glioma patient whose treatment included an IDH1 peptide vaccine. The rearrangement joins TRBV18 to TRBJ2-7; TRBD1 matches at 10 bases. CDR3 amino acids: CASSPSGQGPASEQYF. CDR3 bases: TGTGCCAGCTCACCTTCGGGACAGGGGCCGGCATCCGAGCAGTACTTC.